This TCR beta chain appears in the sequencing data of a study of OX40 agonist ivuxolimab in advanced cancers. This clone was seen only a few times. The junction departs from the called germline gene at one end, perhaps through a read error. Some clones are missing from TCRdb's copy, which holds only in-frame ones; the method was immunoSEQ multiplex PCR. The sample shows tens of thousands of clones, roughly 81% of them seen only once. Sampling of blood occurred at baseline, cycle 4 day 1, and cycle 7 day 1. This CDR3 contains 12 residues. From germline, CDR1 is MNHNS and CDR2 SASEGT. The sequencing here drew on CD4+ or CD8+ T cells sorted from blood, taken in a trial of the OX40 agonist ivuxolimab. This chain links TRBV6-1 with TRBJ2-7; 7 positions agree with TRBD2. The TCR comes from an adult with an advanced solid tumor such as melanoma, head and neck, liver or kidney cancer. CDR3 bases: TGTGCCGGCAGTGACTGGGGGGGCGAGCAGTACTTC. This translates into CAGSDWGGEQYF.